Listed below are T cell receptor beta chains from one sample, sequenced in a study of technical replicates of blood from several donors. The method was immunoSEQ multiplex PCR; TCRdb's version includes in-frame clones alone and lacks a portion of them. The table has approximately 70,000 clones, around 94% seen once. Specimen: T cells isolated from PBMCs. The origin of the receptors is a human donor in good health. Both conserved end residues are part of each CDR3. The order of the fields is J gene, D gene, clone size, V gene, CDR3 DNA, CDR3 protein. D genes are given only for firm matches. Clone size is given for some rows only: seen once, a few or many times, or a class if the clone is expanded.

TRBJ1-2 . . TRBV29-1 TGCAGCGTTGACAGGGATGAAGGCTACACCTTC CSVDRDEGYTF
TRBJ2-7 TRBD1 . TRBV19 TGTGCCAGTAGTCCTCGGACAGGGAGCGACGAGCAGTACTTC CASSPRTGSDEQYF
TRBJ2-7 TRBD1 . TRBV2 TGTGCCAGCAGTCGGGACAGGGATGCCTACGAGCAGTACTTC CASSRDRDAYEQYF
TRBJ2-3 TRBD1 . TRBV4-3 TGCGCCAGCAGCCAAGATCCCTCCAACTCTTGGACAGGATCCCTAGATACGCAGTATTTT CASSQDPSNSWTGSLDTQYF
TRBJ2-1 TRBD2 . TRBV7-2 TGTGCCAGCAGCGTGCTTAGCGGGAAGGCATATGAGCAGTTCTTC CASSVLSGKAYEQFF
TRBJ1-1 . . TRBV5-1 TGCGCCAGCAGATCAGGGGACGGTTTATGGAACACTGAAGCTTTCTTT CASRSGDGLWNTEAFF
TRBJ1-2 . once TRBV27 TGTGCCAGCATGTCTTCAGCTAACTATGGCTACACCTTC CASMSSANYGYTF
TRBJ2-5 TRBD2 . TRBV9 TGTGCCAGCAGCGTAGGACTAGCGGTTACAGAGACCCAGTACTTC CASSVGLAVTETQYF
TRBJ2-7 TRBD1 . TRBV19 TGTGCCAGTAGTGGCCGGGACAGGGGGGGGACCTACGAGCAGTACTTC CASSGRDRGGTYEQYF
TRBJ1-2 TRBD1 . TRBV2 TGTGCCAGCAGCCGCGACAGGGGAGCTAACTATGGCTACACCTTC CASSRDRGANYGYTF
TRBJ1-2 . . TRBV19 TGTGCCAGTACTACCGGGGGGCAGAATGGCTACACCTTC CASTTGGQNGYTF
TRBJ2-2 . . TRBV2 TGTGCCAGCAGTGAATACGGGGGGCGCCGGCCCGGGGAGCTGTTTTTT CASSEYGGRRPGELFF
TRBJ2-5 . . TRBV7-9 TGTGCCAGCAGCCCGAGTAGTTACCAAGAGACCCAGTACTTC CASSPSSYQETQYF
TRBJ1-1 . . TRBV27 TGTGCCAGCAGTTTATTTCGGGGATTCACTGAAGCTTTCTTT CASSLFRGFTEAFF
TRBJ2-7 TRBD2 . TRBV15 TGTGCCACCAGGGAGGGACTAGGCCTCAACGAGCAGTACTTC CATREGLGLNEQYF
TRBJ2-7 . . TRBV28 TGTGCCATCACTTCTGGGGGCGCAACCTCCTACGAGCAGTACTTC CAITSGGATSYEQYF
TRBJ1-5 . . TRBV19 TGTGCCAGTCAACAGGGCGGTCAGCCCCAGCATTTT CASQQGGQPQHF
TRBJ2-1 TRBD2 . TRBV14 TGTGCCAGCAGCCAAGATATAGCGGGAGCAGGCTACAATGAGCAGTTCTTC CASSQDIAGAGYNEQFF
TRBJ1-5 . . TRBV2 TGTGCCAGCAGTGGGACAGTTCAGCCCCAGCATTTT CASSGTVQPQHF
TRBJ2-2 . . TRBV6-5 TGTGCCAGCAGCCTAAACACCGGGGAGCTGTTTTTT CASSLNTGELFF